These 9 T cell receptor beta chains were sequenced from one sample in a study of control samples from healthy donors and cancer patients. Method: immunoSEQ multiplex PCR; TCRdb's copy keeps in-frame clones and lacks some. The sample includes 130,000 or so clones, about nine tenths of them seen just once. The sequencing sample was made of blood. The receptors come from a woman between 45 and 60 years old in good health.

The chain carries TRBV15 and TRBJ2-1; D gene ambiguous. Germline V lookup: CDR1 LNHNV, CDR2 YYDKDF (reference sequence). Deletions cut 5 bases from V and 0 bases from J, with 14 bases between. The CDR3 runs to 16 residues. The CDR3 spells CATSAFSRYSYNEQFF. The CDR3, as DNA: TGTGCCACCAGCGCGTTTTCGCGGTACTCCTACAATGAGCAGTTCTTC. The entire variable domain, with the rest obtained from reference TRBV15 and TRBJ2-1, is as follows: DAMVIQNPRYQVTQFGKPVTLSCSQTLNHNVMYWYQQKSSQAPKLLFHYYDKDFNNEADTPDNFQSRRPNTSFCFLDIRSPGLGDTAMYLCATSAFSRYSYNEQFFGPGTRLTVL.

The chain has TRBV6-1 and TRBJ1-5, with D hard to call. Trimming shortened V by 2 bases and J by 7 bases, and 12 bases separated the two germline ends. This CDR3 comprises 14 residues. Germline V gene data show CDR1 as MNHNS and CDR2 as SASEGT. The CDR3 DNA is TGTGCCAGCAGTGAAAGGCCTGTCCCCCAGCCCCAGCATTTT. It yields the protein CASSERPVPQPQHF.

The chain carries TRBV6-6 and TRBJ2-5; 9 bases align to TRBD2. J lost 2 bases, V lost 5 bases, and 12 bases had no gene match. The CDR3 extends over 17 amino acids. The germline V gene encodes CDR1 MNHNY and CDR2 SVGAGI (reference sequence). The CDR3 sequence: CASSQQGSGRRQETQYF. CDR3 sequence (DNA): TGTGCCAGCAGTCAGCAGGGCAGCGGGAGGAGACAAGAGACCCAGTACTTC.

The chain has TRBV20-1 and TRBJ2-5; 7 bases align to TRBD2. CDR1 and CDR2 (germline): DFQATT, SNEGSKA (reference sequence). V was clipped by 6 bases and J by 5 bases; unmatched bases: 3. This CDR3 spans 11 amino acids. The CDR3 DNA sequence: TGCAGTGCCCGGGGGGTGGAGACCCAGTACTTC. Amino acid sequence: CSARGVETQYF.

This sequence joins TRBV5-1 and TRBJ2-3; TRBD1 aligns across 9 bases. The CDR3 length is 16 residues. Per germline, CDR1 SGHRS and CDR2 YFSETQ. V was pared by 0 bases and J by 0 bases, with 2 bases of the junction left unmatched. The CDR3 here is CASSLGTGVSTDTQYF. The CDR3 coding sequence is TGCGCCAGCAGCTTGGGGACAGGGGTTAGCACAGATACGCAGTATTTT.

The CDR3 DNA sequence: TGTGCCAGCAGTTCTACTGCAGGGGGCGGTCCTTATGGCTACACCTTC. It yields the protein CASSSTAGGGPYGYTF. V and J are TRBV28 and TRBJ1-2; 8 bases match TRBD1. CDR3 length: 16 residues. The germline gives CDR1 MDHEN, CDR2 SYDVKM. Trimming took 4 bases from V and 5 from J; bases not matched to a gene: 12.

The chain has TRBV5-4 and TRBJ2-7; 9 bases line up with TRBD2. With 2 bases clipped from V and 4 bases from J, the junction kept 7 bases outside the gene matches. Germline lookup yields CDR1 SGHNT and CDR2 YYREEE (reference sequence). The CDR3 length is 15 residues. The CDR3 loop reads CASSFTSGRPYEQYF. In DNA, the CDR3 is TGTGCCAGCAGCTTTACTAGCGGGCGACCTTACGAGCAGTACTTC. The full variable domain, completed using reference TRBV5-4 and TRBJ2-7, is ETGVTQSPTHLIKTRGQQVTLRCSSQSGHNTVSWYQQALGQGPQFIFQYYREEENGRGNFPPRFSGLQFPNYSSELNVNALELDDSALYLCASSFTSGRPYEQYFGPGTRLTVT.

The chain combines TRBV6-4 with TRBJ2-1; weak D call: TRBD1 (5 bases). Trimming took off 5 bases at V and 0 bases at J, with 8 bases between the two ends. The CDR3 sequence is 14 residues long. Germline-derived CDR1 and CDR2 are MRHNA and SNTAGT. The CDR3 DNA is TGTGCCAGCAGTCCTGACAGCTCCTACAATGAGCAGTTCTTC. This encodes CASSPDSSYNEQFF.

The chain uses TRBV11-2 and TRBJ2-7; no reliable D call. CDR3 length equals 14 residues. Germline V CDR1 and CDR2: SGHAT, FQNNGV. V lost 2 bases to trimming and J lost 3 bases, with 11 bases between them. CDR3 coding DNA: TGTGCCAGCAGCTTATGGGATTCAGACTACGAGCAGTACTTC. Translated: CASSLWDSDYEQYF.